Here is one T cell receptor (beta chain) with its context. Its cognate antigen is unknown. These data come from a study of cytomegalovirus exposure and HLA in healthy donors. Overall study results and limits: Later analysis identified 16,000 or so TCR beta sequences associated with HLA alleles, using a false discovery rate threshold of 0.05. Follow-up analysis seemed to connect common viral pathogens with several of the most significant clusters identified. On later analysis, the bulk of CMV-associated TCR beta chains appeared to be HLA-restricted. A few CMV-associated chains were confirmed in vitro to be specific for CMV antigens.

V dropped 0 bases and J dropped 2 bases, with 14 bases sitting between them. The CDR3 sequence is 16 residues long. Germline-derived CDR1 and CDR2 are LGHNA and YNFKEQ. 13 Jbeta primers and 60 Vbeta primers were used for the PCR. Here immunoSEQ multiplex PCR was the method, and the copy in TCRdb shows in-frame clones only, minus some. This sample yields around 140,000 clones, of which 70% to 85% are seen a single time; roughly 10% belongs to the top ten. The chain combines TRBV4-2 with TRBJ2-7, with a tentative D call TRBD2 (6 bases). The specimen was PBMCs. This clonotype was obtained from a woman aged 60-75 years in good health and CMV-seropositive. CDR3 sequence (DNA): TGTGCCAGCAGCCAAGAACACGGGAGATCCCCCTACGAGCAGTACTTC. This translates into CASSQEHGRSPYEQYF.